This record looks at one T cell receptor beta chain sequence and its context. No antigen is known for it. CDR1 is LNHDA, CDR2 SQIVND, per germline (reference sequence). CDR3 length: 11 residues. Trimming shortened V by 5 bases and J by 2 bases, and 4 bases separated the two germline ends. Sequenced by immunoSEQ multiplex PCR; TCRdb stores in-frame clones only, minus some. The table lists some 120,000 clones, roughly 77% of them singletons. This entry comes from a study of a mutant IDH1 vaccine in newly diagnosed glioma. Study at large: Males made up about 62% and females roughly 40% of treated patients, whose mean age was about 37 years.

The time point: week 11, during vaccination. With topical imiquimod, each dose of the vaccine consisted of 300 ug of mutant IDH1 20-mer peptide. The chain has TRBV19 and TRBJ2-7; D uncertain. This clonotype was sampled from a man in his forties with glioma. This specimen was PBMCs, taken from a glioma patient whose treatment included an IDH1 peptide vaccine. In DNA form, the CDR3 reads TGTGCCAGTAGTTCAGCCTACGAGCAGTACTTC. Translating it yields CASSSAYEQYF. The whole variable domain, remainder taken from reference TRBV19 and TRBJ2-7, is DGGITQSPKYLFRKEGQNVTLSCEQNLNHDAMYWYRQDPGQGLRLIYYSQIVNDFQKGDIAEGYSVSREKKESFPLTVTSAQKNPTAFYLCASSSAYEQYFGPGTRLTVT.